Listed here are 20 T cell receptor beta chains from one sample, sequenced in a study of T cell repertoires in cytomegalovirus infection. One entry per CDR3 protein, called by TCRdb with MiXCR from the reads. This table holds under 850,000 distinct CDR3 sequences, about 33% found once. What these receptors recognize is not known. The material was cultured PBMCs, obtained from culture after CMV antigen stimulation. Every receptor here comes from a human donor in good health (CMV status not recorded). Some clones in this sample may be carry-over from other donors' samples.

CDR3 sequence (DNA): TGTGCTTCTAAAGGGGGGACCGGGGAGCTGTTTTTT. Translated: CASKGGTGELFF. The chain carries TRBV12-5 and TRBJ2-2, with D perhaps being TRBD1 or TRBD2 (6 bases each). The germline gives CDR1 LGHNT, CDR2 FRNRAP. Trimming shortened V by 11 bases and J by 5 bases, and 12 bases separated the two germline ends. This CDR3 is built from 12 residues. The entire variable domain, with the rest obtained from reference TRBV12-5 and TRBJ2-2, is as follows: DARVTQTPRHKVTEMGQEVTMRCQPILGHNTVFWYRQTMMQGLELLAYFRNRAPLDDSGMPKDRFSAEMPDATLATLKIQPSEPRDSAVYFCASKGGTGELFFGEGSRLTVL.

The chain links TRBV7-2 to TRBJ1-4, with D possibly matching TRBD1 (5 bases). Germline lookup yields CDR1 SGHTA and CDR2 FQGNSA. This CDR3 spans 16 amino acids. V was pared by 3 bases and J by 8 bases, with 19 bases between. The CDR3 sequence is CASSFPREEWQEKLFF. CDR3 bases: TGTGCCAGCAGCTTCCCCAGGGAGGAGTGGCAGGAAAAACTGTTTTTT.

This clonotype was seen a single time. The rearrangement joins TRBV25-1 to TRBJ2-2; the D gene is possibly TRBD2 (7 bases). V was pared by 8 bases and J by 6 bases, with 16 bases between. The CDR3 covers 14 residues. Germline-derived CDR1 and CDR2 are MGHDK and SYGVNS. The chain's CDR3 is CASQYREGAGELFF. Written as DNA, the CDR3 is TGTGCCAGCCAATACAGGGAGGGGGCCGGGGAGCTGTTTTTT. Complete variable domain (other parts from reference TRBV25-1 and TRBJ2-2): EADIYQTPRYLVIGTGKKITLECSQTMGHDKMYWYQQDPGMELHLIHYSYGVNSTEKGDLSSESTVSRIRTEHFPLTLESARPSHTSQYLCASQYREGAGELFFGEGSRLTVL.

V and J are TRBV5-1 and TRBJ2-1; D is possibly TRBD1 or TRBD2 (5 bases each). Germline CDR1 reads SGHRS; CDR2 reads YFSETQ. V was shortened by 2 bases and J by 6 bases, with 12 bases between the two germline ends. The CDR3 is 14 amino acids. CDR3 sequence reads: CASSLGVGVNEQFF. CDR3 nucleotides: TGCGCCAGCAGCTTAGGGGTCGGGGTCAATGAGCAGTTCTTC.

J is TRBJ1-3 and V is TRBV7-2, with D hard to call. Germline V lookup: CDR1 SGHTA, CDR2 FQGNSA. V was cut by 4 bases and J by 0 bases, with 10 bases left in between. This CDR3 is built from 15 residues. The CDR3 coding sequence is TGTGCCAGCAGCTCGGACGGTAGCTCTGGAAACACCATATATTTT. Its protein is CASSSDGSSGNTIYF.

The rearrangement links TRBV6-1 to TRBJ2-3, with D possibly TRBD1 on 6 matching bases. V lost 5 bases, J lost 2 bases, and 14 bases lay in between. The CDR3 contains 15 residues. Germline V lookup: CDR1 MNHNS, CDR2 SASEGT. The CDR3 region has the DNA TGTGCCAGCAGTTCCACAGGGCTTAACACAGATACGCAGTATTTT. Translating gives CASSSTGLNTDTQYF.

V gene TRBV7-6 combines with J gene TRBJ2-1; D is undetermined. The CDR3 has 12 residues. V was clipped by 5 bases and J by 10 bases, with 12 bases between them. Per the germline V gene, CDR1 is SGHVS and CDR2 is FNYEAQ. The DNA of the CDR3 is TGTGCCAGCAGCCCTGGGATGGGAGAGCAGTTCTTC. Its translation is CASSPGMGEQFF.

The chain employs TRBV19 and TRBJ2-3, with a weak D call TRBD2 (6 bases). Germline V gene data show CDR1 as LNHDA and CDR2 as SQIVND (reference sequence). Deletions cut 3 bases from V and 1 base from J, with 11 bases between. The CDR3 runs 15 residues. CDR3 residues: CASSMRRRGTDTQYF. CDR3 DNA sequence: TGTGCCAGTAGTATGCGGCGGAGGGGCACAGATACGCAGTATTTT.

CDR3 region: CSANWASGGGSSYNEQFF. The CDR3 region has the DNA TGCAGTGCTAACTGGGCTAGCGGGGGGGGAAGCTCCTACAATGAGCAGTTCTTC. The chain links TRBV20-1 to TRBJ2-1; 12 bases are shared with TRBD2. This CDR3 is 18 amino acids long. The ends lost 4 bases at V and 0 bases at J; junction bases unmatched: 10. Germline lookup yields CDR1 DFQATT and CDR2 SNEGSKA (reference sequence).

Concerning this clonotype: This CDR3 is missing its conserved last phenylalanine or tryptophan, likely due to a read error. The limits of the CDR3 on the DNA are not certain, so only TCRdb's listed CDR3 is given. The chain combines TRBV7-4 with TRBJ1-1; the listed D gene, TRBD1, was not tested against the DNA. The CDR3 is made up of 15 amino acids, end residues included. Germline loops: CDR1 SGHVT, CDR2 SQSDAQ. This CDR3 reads CASSSSQGADTEAFG.

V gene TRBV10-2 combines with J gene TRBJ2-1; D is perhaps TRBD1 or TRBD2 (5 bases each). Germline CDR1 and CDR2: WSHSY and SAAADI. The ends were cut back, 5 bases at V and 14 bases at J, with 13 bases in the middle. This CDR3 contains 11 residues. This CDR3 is CASSPGTEEFF. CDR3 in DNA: TGCGCCAGCAGTCCGGGGACCGAGGAGTTCTTC.

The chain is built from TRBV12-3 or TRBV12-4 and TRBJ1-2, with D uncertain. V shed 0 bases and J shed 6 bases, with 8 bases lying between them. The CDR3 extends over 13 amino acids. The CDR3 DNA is TGTGCCAGCAGTTTAGCAGGTTTTAATGGCTACACCTTC. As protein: CASSLAGFNGYTF.

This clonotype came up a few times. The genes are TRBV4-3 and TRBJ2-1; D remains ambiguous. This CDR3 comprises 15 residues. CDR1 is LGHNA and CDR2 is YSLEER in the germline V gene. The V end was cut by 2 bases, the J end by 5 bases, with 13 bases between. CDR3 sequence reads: CASSQKILSHNEQFF. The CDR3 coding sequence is TGCGCCAGCAGCCAAAAAATTTTATCCCACAATGAGCAGTTCTTC.

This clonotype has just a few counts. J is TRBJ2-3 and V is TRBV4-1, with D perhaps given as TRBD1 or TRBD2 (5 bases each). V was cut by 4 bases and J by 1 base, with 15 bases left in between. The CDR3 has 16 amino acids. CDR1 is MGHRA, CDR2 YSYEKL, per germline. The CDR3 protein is CASSPGTVLGTDTQYF. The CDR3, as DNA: TGCGCCAGCAGCCCTGGGACGGTCCTTGGCACAGATACGCAGTATTTT.

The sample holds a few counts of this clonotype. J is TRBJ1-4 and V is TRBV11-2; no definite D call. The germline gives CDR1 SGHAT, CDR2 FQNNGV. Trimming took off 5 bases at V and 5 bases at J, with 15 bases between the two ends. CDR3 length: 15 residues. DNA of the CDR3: TGTGCCAGCAGCACCGGGCCGACCCGGAATGAAAAACTGTTTTTT. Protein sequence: CASSTGPTRNEKLFF.

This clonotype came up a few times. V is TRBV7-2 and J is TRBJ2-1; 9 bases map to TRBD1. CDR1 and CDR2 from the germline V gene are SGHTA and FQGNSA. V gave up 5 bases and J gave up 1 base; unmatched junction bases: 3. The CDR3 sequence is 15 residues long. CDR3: CASSRDRASYNEQFF. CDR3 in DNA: TGTGCCAGCAGCAGGGACAGGGCGTCCTACAATGAGCAGTTCTTC.

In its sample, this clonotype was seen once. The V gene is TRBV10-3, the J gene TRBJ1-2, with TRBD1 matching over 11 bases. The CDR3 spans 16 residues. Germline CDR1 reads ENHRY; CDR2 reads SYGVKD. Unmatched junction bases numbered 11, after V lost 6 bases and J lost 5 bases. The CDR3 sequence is CAISNRTGGTRYGYTF. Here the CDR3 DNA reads TGTGCCATCAGCAATAGGACAGGGGGCACCAGATATGGCTACACCTTC.

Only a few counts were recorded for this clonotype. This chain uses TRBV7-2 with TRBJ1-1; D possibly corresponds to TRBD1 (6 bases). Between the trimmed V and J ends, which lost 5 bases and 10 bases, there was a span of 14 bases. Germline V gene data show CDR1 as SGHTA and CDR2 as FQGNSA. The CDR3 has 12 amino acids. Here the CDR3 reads CASSQSGGRAFF. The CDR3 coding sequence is TGTGCCAGCAGCCAGAGCGGGGGGCGAGCTTTCTTT.

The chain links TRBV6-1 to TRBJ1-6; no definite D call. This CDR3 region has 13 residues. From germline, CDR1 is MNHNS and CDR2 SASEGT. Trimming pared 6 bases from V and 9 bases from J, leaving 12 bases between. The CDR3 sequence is CASSLRLISPLHF. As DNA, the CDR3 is TGTGCCAGCAGCCTCAGACTTATTTCACCCCTCCACTTT.

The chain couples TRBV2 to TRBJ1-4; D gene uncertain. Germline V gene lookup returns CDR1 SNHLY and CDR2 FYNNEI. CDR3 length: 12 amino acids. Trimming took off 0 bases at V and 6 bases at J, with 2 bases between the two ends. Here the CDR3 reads CASSEAHEKLFF. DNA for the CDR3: TGTGCCAGCAGTGAAGCCCATGAAAAACTGTTTTTT.